What follows describes a single T cell receptor beta chain. Its antigen is as yet unknown. Other DNA sequences in this specimen translate into the identical CDR3. Produced via immunoSEQ multiplex PCR; TCRdb's table is partial and in-frame only. The data hold 150,000 to 200,000 clones, with roughly three quarters observed a single time. Germline V gives CDR1 SGHNT, CDR2 YYREEE (reference sequence). The junction had 4 bases not matched to a gene; V was cut back by 3 bases and J by 1 base. The CDR3 consists of 14 residues. These data come from a study of cytomegalovirus exposure and HLA in healthy donors. The study, taken as a whole, reports: That first-cohort TCR clusters tended to co-occur in the 90 to 150 validation repertoires was found in a later analysis. In vitro work confirmed that a few CMV-associated chains recognize CMV antigens. The study listed roughly 160 cytomegalovirus-associated TCR beta chains.

This chain connects TRBV5-4 to TRBJ2-7; TRBD1 matches at 7 bases. The sequencing input was PBMCs. This clonotype originated in a woman between 25 and 40 years old in good health and CMV-seronegative. The CDR3 protein is CASSSRQGSYEQYF. CDR3 DNA: TGTGCCAGCAGCTCACGACAGGGTTCCTACGAGCAGTACTTC. Full variable domain (rest looked up from reference TRBV5-4 and TRBJ2-7): ETGVTQSPTHLIKTRGQQVTLRCSSQSGHNTVSWYQQALGQGPQFIFQYYREEENGRGNFPPRFSGLQFPNYSSELNVNALELDDSALYLCASSSRQGSYEQYFGPGTRLTVT.